Below, 24 T cell receptor beta chains from the same sample are listed, as sequenced in a study of blood T cell repertoires in COVID-19. Measured with immunoSEQ multiplex PCR; TCRdb has only the in-frame clones, and not every one. Of some 260,000 clones in the sample, 88% were seen once. Sequencing used peripheral blood. The receptors shown here come from a woman in her 30s with COVID-19, enrolled during active disease.

This rearrangement joins TRBV19 to TRBJ2-2, with TRBD2 identical over 10 bases. Per the germline V gene, CDR1 is LNHDA and CDR2 is SQIVND (reference sequence). The CDR3 totals 16 residues. Losses at the gene ends were 7 bases for V and 8 bases for J; bases not matched to a gene: 13. Here the CDR3 DNA reads TGTGCCAGTACCAGAGAGGCTAGCGGGGGCGGGGGGGAGCTGTTTTTT. Translation gives CASTREASGGGGELFF.

The chain joins TRBV2 to TRBJ2-7; D remains unclear. CDR3 length: 12 residues. Trimming stripped 6 bases from V and 4 bases from J, with 10 bases between. Germline CDR1 is SNHLY and CDR2 is FYNNEI. For the CDR3, the DNA is TGTGCCAGCAGCGGTTCCGGTTACGAGCAGTACGTC. This encodes CASSGSGYEQYV.

This rearrangement joins TRBV27 to TRBJ1-1; possible D gene TRBD1, 6 bases. The length of the CDR3 is 14 residues. Germline assignment: CDR1 MNHEY and CDR2 SMNVEV (reference sequence). V lost 3 bases and J lost 5, with 13 bases in between. In DNA, the CDR3 is TGTGCCAGCAGTTTGAAAGGGGGTATTACTGAAGCTTTCTTT. Translating it yields CASSLKGGITEAFF.

This chain uses TRBV6-6 with TRBJ1-5; unclear D gene. Trimming took 10 bases from V and 4 from J, leaving 14 bases between them. The CDR3 extends over 13 amino acids. CDR1 is MNHNY and CDR2 is SVGAGI in the germline V gene (reference sequence). This CDR3 is CATATGRNQPQHF. CDR3 nucleotides: TGTGCCACCGCAACCGGGAGGAATCAGCCCCAGCATTTT.

The chain joins TRBV5-1 to TRBJ2-3; 7 nucleotides line up with TRBD1. Germline V gene sequence: CDR1 SGHRS, CDR2 YFSETQ. This CDR3 region has 15 residues. Trimming cost V 3 bases and J 4 bases; bases outside gene matches: 8. DNA for the CDR3: TGCGCCAGCAGCTCCGAATTTACAGGGGCAGATACGCAGTATTTT. Translation: CASSSEFTGADTQYF.

This chain links TRBV19 with TRBJ1-3; no reliable D call. Per the germline V gene, CDR1 is LNHDA and CDR2 is SQIVND (reference sequence). V lost 5 bases to trimming and J lost 8 bases, with 10 bases between them. This CDR3 comprises 12 residues. CDR3 region: CASSAASHTIYF. The CDR3 coding sequence is TGTGCCAGTAGTGCGGCTTCCCACACCATATATTTT. The whole variable domain, filled in from reference TRBV19 and TRBJ1-3, reads DGGITQSPKYLFRKEGQNVTLSCEQNLNHDAMYWYRQDPGQGLRLIYYSQIVNDFQKGDIAEGYSVSREKKESFPLTVTSAQKNPTAFYLCASSAASHTIYFGEGSWLTVV.

The CDR3, as DNA: TGCAGCGTTGGACGGGGGGTGGATCAGCCCCAGCATTTT. Protein sequence: CSVGRGVDQPQHF. The chain links TRBV29-1 to TRBJ1-5; D possibly corresponds to TRBD1 (5 bases). V was cut by 4 bases and J by 5 bases, with 12 bases left in between. The CDR3 sequence is 13 residues long. CDR1 is SQVTM and CDR2 is ANQGSEA in the germline V gene.

Details on this clone: The same CDR3 can be traced to other DNA sequences in this sample. This chain joins TRBV7-2 and TRBJ2-3, with 7 bases fitting TRBD2. After removal of 0 bases from V and 1 base from J, the junction contained 1 base not matched to a gene. Germline CDR1 reads SGHTA; CDR2 reads FQGNSA. The CDR3 covers 15 residues. CDR3 DNA: TGTGCCAGCAGCTTAGCGCTAGCGGGCACAGATACGCAGTATTTT. Amino acids: CASSLALAGTDTQYF.

This chain joins TRBV28 and TRBJ1-1; TRBD1 matches 8 bases. The CDR3 loop spans 15 amino acids. Germline trimming cut 2 bases from V and 2 bases from J; bases unmatched to any gene: 4. The germline gives CDR1 MDHEN, CDR2 SYDVKM. The CDR3 region has the DNA TGTGCCAGCAGTTTAACTCCAGGGGGCAACACTGAAGCTTTCTTT. It translates to CASSLTPGGNTEAFF.

The J gene is TRBJ1-3, the V gene TRBV12-3 or TRBV12-4; D uncertain. The CDR3 runs 12 residues. The germline V and J ends were trimmed by 6 bases and 4 bases, with 7 bases remaining between them. CDR3: CASSPVGNTIYF. CDR3 bases: TGTGCCAGCAGCCCGGTCGGAAACACCATATATTTT.

V is TRBV19 and J is TRBJ2-3; D is possibly TRBD2 (6 bases). Germline V lookup: CDR1 LNHDA, CDR2 SQIVND (reference sequence). This CDR3 is 15 amino acids long. V was shortened by 7 bases and J by 11 bases, with 25 bases between the two germline ends. Here the CDR3 DNA reads TGTGCCAGTACCCCTGGAGGGTCCGGAGGGCGAGGGCAGTATTTT. Protein sequence: CASTPGGSGGRGQYF.

This clone was observed a handful of times. The chain employs TRBV4-3 and TRBJ2-1; TRBD2 aligns across 10 bases. Germline V gives CDR1 LGHNA, CDR2 YSLEER. CDR3 length: 19 amino acids. The junction had 18 bases not matched to a gene; V was cut back by 1 base and J by 9 bases. CDR3 residues: CASSQVLPTEAGGHGEQFF. The DNA for the CDR3 is TGCGCCAGCAGCCAAGTCCTTCCGACCGAAGCGGGGGGGCACGGTGAGCAGTTCTTC.

The chain employs TRBV18 and TRBJ2-3; tentatively, D is TRBD2 (5 bases). This CDR3 contains 14 residues. The germline CDR1 and CDR2 sequences are KGHSH and LQKENI. V lost 6 bases to trimming and J lost 2 bases, with 12 bases between them. Here the CDR3 reads CASSAGRNTDTQYF. The CDR3 coding sequence is TGTGCCAGCTCGGCGGGCAGGAACACAGATACGCAGTATTTT.

V gene TRBV5-1 combines with J gene TRBJ2-7; TRBD1 matches 8 bases. Germline V gives CDR1 SGHRS, CDR2 YFSETQ. The CDR3 runs 15 residues. Unmatched junction bases numbered 5, after V lost 0 bases and J lost 3 bases. CDR3 bases: TGCGCCAGCAGCTTGGACGGGACAGGCATCTACGAGCAGTACTTC. It yields the protein CASSLDGTGIYEQYF. Together with reference TRBV5-1 and TRBJ2-7, the CDR3 gives the full variable domain: KAGVTQTPRYLIKTRGQQVTLSCSPISGHRSVSWYQQTPGQGLQFLFEYFSETQRNKGNFPGRFSGRQFSNSRSEMNVSTLELGDSALYLCASSLDGTGIYEQYFGPGTRLTVT.

This rearrangement joins TRBV19 to TRBJ2-5; a possible D gene is TRBD2 (6 bases). Germline V CDR1 and CDR2: LNHDA, SQIVND (reference sequence). The CDR3 is made up of 14 amino acids. V lost 0 bases to trimming and J lost 5 bases, with 10 bases between them. This CDR3 reads CASSIEGGGETQYF. As DNA, the CDR3 is TGTGCCAGTAGTATAGAGGGGGGTGGGGAGACCCAGTACTTC.

As concerns this clone: One end of the junction is discordant with germline, which a read error may explain. This chain uses TRBV9 with TRBJ1-2; 10 positions match TRBD1. Germline V lookup: CDR1 SGDLS, CDR2 YYNGEE. This CDR3 region has 11 residues. DNA for the CDR3: TGTGCCAGCAGCCCTCGGACAGGGGGAACGTTC. It translates to CASSPRTGGTF.

This clone appeared once. The CDR3 nucleotides are TGTGCCAGCAGCCCGGGAGCCGACTCGGTGACCGGGGAGCTGTTTTTT. Its translation: CASSPGADSVTGELFF. The genes are TRBV7-9 and TRBJ2-2; maybe TRBD2 (6 bases). This CDR3 contains 16 residues. Germline CDR1 is SEHNR and CDR2 is FQNEAQ (reference sequence). Trimming cost V 5 bases and J 5 bases, with 18 bases left between them.

This clone was seen once. The rearrangement joins TRBV10-3 to TRBJ2-1; D might be TRBD1 (6 bases). Germline loops: CDR1 ENHRY, CDR2 SYGVKD. The length of the CDR3 is 14 residues. The V end was cut by 5 bases, the J end by 3 bases, with 11 bases between. This CDR3 reads CAISPGTHYNEQFF. CDR3 bases: TGTGCCATCAGTCCCGGGACACACTACAATGAGCAGTTCTTC.

The J gene is TRBJ1-6, the V gene TRBV6-5; D is possibly TRBD1 (6 bases). Germline lookup yields CDR1 MNHEY and CDR2 SVGAGI. V lost 3 bases to trimming and J lost 5 bases, with 14 bases between them. This CDR3 has 16 amino acids. The CDR3 DNA reads as TGTGCCAGCAGTTATTCCGCAGGGGTGGATAATTCACCCCTCCACTTT. Translation gives CASSYSAGVDNSPLHF.

The V gene is TRBV5-1, the J gene TRBJ1-1; tentatively, D is TRBD1 (5 bases). The ends were cut back, 4 bases at V and 1 base at J, with 14 bases in the middle. This CDR3 region has 15 residues. Per germline, CDR1 SGHRS and CDR2 YFSETQ. The CDR3 DNA is TGCGCCAGCAGCCAGGAGGGACGTCGGAACACTGAAGCTTTCTTT. It yields the protein CASSQEGRRNTEAFF.

The rearrangement links TRBV25-1 to TRBJ1-4; the D gene is possibly TRBD1 (6 bases). V was pared by 3 bases and J by 8 bases, with 10 bases between. This CDR3 spans 13 amino acids. The germline CDR1 and CDR2 sequences are MGHDK and SYGVNS. Written as DNA, the CDR3 is TGTGCCAGCAGTGAGGCTGGGGGCGAAAAACTGTTTTTT. Its protein product is CASSEAGGEKLFF.

The chain combines TRBV13 with TRBJ2-7; TRBD1 matches at 8 bases. With 5 bases clipped from V and 4 bases from J, the junction kept 10 bases outside the gene matches. Germline CDR1 is PRHDT and CDR2 is FYEKMQ (reference sequence). The CDR3 contains 15 residues. CDR3 nucleotides: TGTGCCAGCAGCCCCCGGGGGACAGGATTTTACGAGCAGTACTTC. Translation gives CASSPRGTGFYEQYF.

The chain has TRBV2 and TRBJ1-6; D gene unclear. With 5 bases removed from V and 6 bases from J, the gap between germline ends came to 11 bases. The germline V gene has CDR1 SNHLY and CDR2 FYNNEI. The CDR3 runs to 14 residues. CDR3 loop: CASSPTEGNSPLHF. CDR3 bases: TGTGCCAGCAGTCCAACGGAGGGTAATTCACCCCTCCACTTT.

The chain uses TRBV19 and TRBJ1-1; D might be TRBD1 (5 bases). The CDR3 is made up of 14 amino acids. Germline V gene lookup returns CDR1 LNHDA and CDR2 SQIVND (reference sequence). V lost 3 bases and J 5 bases, leaving 13 bases between the germline ends. This CDR3 reads CASSIEARETEAFF. The CDR3 DNA reads as TGTGCCAGTAGTATTGAGGCCAGGGAAACTGAAGCTTTCTTT.